What follows describes a single T cell receptor (beta chain). Antigen: not known. Total RNA was isolated from whole blood without T cell sorting. The sample originates from a study of monozygotic twins with inflammatory bowel disease. Study outcomes and limitations: The sharing of clonotypes with others was lower in IBD patients than in healthy twins, especially with disease activity. Healthy co-twins showed greater TCRbeta diversity (inverse Simpson) than IBD patients.

Template switching was used to attach UMIs, which incorporated a 6-nucleotide sample barcode. TCRdb re-called the 5' RACE reads and shows each CDR3 protein once, DNA omitted. Recorded for this sample: over 150,000 distinct CDR3 sequences. This receptor was obtained from a human donor with ulcerative colitis or Crohn's disease, or a healthy co-twin of an affected twin (not recorded which). Sequencing input: blood.

This CDR3 is CASSFLRTSGGTETQYF. This rearrangement joins TRBV12-3 or TRBV12-4 to TRBJ2-5; absent DNA, TCRdb's TRBD2 call cannot be checked. The CDR3 contains 17 residues.